This TCR beta chain appears in the sequencing data of a study of T cell changes during pregnancy in multiple sclerosis. V lost 4 bases, J lost 6 bases, and 0 bases stayed unmatched. CDR3 length: 11 residues. Germline lookup yields CDR1 MDHEN and CDR2 SYDVKM. Profiling relied on immunoSEQ multiplex PCR, and the TCRdb table lists in-frame clones only, not all of them. The sample yields about 40,000 clones, 91% seen once. V is TRBV28 and J is TRBJ2-7; 7 nucleotides line up with TRBD1. The sequenced sample was CD8+ T cells from peripheral blood mononuclear cells, obtained before pregnancy. The sequence came from a female donor with multiple sclerosis, enrolled in a pregnancy study. For the CDR3, the DNA is TGTGCCAGCAGTTGGACAGGCGAGCAGTACTTC. It codes for CASSWTGEQYF.